The next 27 T cell receptor beta chains were all read from a single sample in a study of T cell repertoires in cytomegalovirus infection. One entry per CDR3 protein results from TCRdb running MiXCR on the reads. The repertoire holds 400,000 or so distinct CDR3 sequences, with 31% as singletons. What was sequenced was PBMCs. Receptors were obtained from a human donor in good health (CMV status not recorded). Some clones in this sample may be carry-over from other donors' samples.

This chain uses TRBV4-3 with TRBJ2-6, with D tentatively TRBD1 (5 bases). CDR1 and CDR2 from the germline V gene are LGHNA and YSLEER. V was shortened by 1 base and J by 1 base, with 8 bases between the two germline ends. The CDR3 sequence is 16 residues long. The CDR3 loop is CASSQVRASGANVLTF. The CDR3 DNA sequence: TGCGCCAGCAGCCAAGTCAGGGCGTCTGGGGCCAACGTCCTGACTTTC.

This clonotype was observed a handful of times. The chain links TRBV7-8 to TRBJ2-6; TRBD1 matches at 10 bases. V dropped 3 bases and J dropped 2; count of bases not matched to a gene: 1. This CDR3 spans 16 amino acids. Germline values: CDR1 SGHVS, CDR2 FQNEAQ. CDR3 amino acids: CASSLGQGTGANVLTF. The CDR3 bases are TGTGCCAGCAGCTTGGGACAGGGGACTGGGGCCAACGTCCTGACTTTC. Together with reference TRBV7-8 and TRBJ2-6, the CDR3 gives the full variable domain: GAGVSQSPRYKVAKRGQDVALRCDPISGHVSLFWYQQALGQGPEFLTYFQNEAQLDKSGLPSDRFFAERPEGSVSTLKIQRTQQEDSAVYLCASSLGQGTGANVLTFGAGSRLTVL.

In the case of this clonotype: Here the CDR3 omits its conserved ending phenylalanine or tryptophan, so a read error is the likely source. No DNA is shown, since the ends of the CDR3 on it are uncertain; the CDR3 is the one TCRdb lists. V gene TRBV12-3 or TRBV12-4 combines with J gene TRBJ1-5; TRBD1, the table's D call, was not compared with the DNA. Ends included, the CDR3 has 18 residues. The CDR3 loop reads CASSPRQVRVLGNQPPHC.

The chain couples TRBV19 to TRBJ2-1, with D possibly called TRBD1 or TRBD2 (7 bases each). CDR3 length equals 16 residues. Germline CDR1 is LNHDA and CDR2 is SQIVND (reference sequence). Trimming removed 7 bases from V and 7 bases from J, with 23 bases in between. In nucleotides, the CDR3 is TGTGCCAGTAAGGAGTGGGGGGGCTCAGGGGGGAATGAGCAGTTCTTC. Amino acids: CASKEWGGSGGNEQFF.

This clonotype was counted ten times or more. This chain links TRBV7-8 with TRBJ1-6; the D gene is possibly TRBD1 (5 bases). Looked up from germline, CDR1 is SGHVS and CDR2 is FQNEAQ. Trimming removed 5 bases from V and 0 bases from J, with 20 bases in between. The CDR3 length is 19 residues. CDR3 nucleotides: TGTGCCAGCAGCCTCAACCAATTTGACAGAAGCTCCTATAATTCACCCCTCCACTTT. As protein: CASSLNQFDRSSYNSPLHF.

This clonotype has at least ten counts. The rearrangement links TRBV7-8 to TRBJ1-4, with TRBD1 identical over 7 bases. This CDR3 has 20 residues. Losses at the gene ends were 3 bases for V and 7 bases for J; bases not matched to a gene: 23. Germline lookup yields CDR1 SGHVS and CDR2 FQNEAQ. The CDR3: CASSFLRGHVNNPNSEKLFF. The CDR3 DNA sequence: TGTGCCAGCAGCTTTTTAAGGGGGCACGTCAATAATCCCAATAGTGAAAAACTGTTTTTT.

To note about this clonotype: One end of the junction varies from germline; a read error may be responsible. The genes are TRBV6-1 and TRBJ2-7, with D tentatively TRBD1 (6 bases). This CDR3 spans 12 amino acids. CDR1 is MNHNS and CDR2 is SASEGT in the germline V gene. The CDR3 is CARRDTSSDKYF. As DNA, the CDR3 is TGTGCCCGCAGGGACACCTCCTCCGATAAGTACTTC.

A word on this clonotype: A much larger clonotype is one base distant, so this may be a read error. The chain links TRBV7-4 to TRBJ2-1; D gene uncertain. The CDR3 extends over 13 amino acids. CDR1 is SGHVT, CDR2 SQSDAQ, per germline. Deletions cut 3 bases from V and 4 bases from J, with 7 bases between. The CDR3 region is CASSFSEYNEQFF. CDR3 sequence (DNA): TGTGCCAGCAGCTTTTCGGAATACAATGAGCAGTTCTTC.

This clonotype was counted many times. The chain has TRBV7-2 and TRBJ2-6; 7 bases are a match to TRBD1. The germline V gene encodes CDR1 SGHTA and CDR2 FQGNSA. V was pared by 5 bases and J by 0 bases, with 10 bases of the junction left unmatched. CDR3 length: 18 amino acids. The CDR3 protein is CASSPPGTAHSGANVLTF. The CDR3 DNA reads as TGTGCCAGCAGCCCCCCCGGGACAGCGCACTCTGGGGCCAACGTCCTGACTTTC.

A single count supports this clonotype. Just one base apart from a much larger clone, this may be a read error. CDR3 nucleotides: TGTGCCAGCAGCTTAGCGGGCCCGGTCAGTGGAAACACCATATATTTT. It specifies CASSLAGPVSGNTIYF. The gene calls are TRBV7-2 and TRBJ1-3; D remains unclear. CDR1 SGHTA and CDR2 FQGNSA come from the germline V gene. V was cut by 0 bases and J by 3 bases, with 12 bases left in between. The CDR3 runs 16 residues.

A single count supports this clonotype. A much larger clone differs from this one at a single base, so this may be a read error. The chain has TRBV7-6 and TRBJ1-1; TRBD1 agrees at 8 bases. J was trimmed by 5 bases and V by 3 bases; bases with no gene match: 11. CDR1 and CDR2 (germline): SGHVS, FNYEAQ. CDR3 size: 16 residues. CDR3 nucleotide sequence: TGTGCCAGCAGCTTGATCCAGGGGGCGCGAGGAACTGAAGCTTTCTTT. It codes for CASSLIQGARGTEAFF.

The chain carries TRBV29-1 and TRBJ2-5; 8 bases agree with TRBD1. Germline V gene lookup returns CDR1 SQVTM and CDR2 ANQGSEA. CDR3 length: 13 amino acids. V dropped 7 bases and J dropped 5; count of bases not matched to a gene: 9. CDR3 sequence: CSAGTGPGETQYF. The CDR3 coding sequence is TGCAGCGCCGGGACAGGCCCAGGGGAGACCCAGTACTTC.

The V gene is TRBV7-6, the J gene TRBJ2-1; TRBD2 aligns across 8 bases. Per germline, CDR1 SGHVS and CDR2 FNYEAQ. The trim removed 0 bases at V and 10 bases at J, leaving 11 bases unmatched. The CDR3 loop spans 16 amino acids. Written as DNA, the CDR3 is TGTGCCAGCAGCTTAGCGAGAGCGGGGGCTGTCGGGGAGCAGTTCTTC. Translating gives CASSLARAGAVGEQFF.

V gene TRBV5-6 combines with J gene TRBJ1-2, with D unclear. Trimming cost V 4 bases and J 3 bases, with 19 bases left between them. Germline-derived CDR1 and CDR2 are SGHDT and YYEEEE. This CDR3 has 16 residues. The CDR3 loop reads CASSALLVEVDYGYTF. CDR3 sequence (DNA): TGTGCCAGCAGCGCACTGCTAGTGGAGGTTGACTATGGCTACACCTTC.

The chain joins TRBV7-2 to TRBJ2-2, with TRBD1 matching 8 bases. The length of the CDR3 is 16 residues. Germline V gene lookup returns CDR1 SGHTA and CDR2 FQGNSA. The V segment lost 3 bases and the J segment 6 bases; nucleotides outside the gene matches: 9. The CDR3 sequence is CASSFRQGLNPGELFF. In DNA, the CDR3 is TGTGCCAGCAGCTTTAGACAGGGGCTTAACCCCGGGGAGCTGTTTTTT.

The J gene is TRBJ1-1, the V gene TRBV20-1; D is undetermined. Germline CDR1 and CDR2: DFQATT and SNEGSKA (reference sequence). The CDR3 contains 14 residues. V was trimmed by 4 bases and J by 0 bases, leaving 12 bases between them. DNA for the CDR3: TGCAGTGCTAAACCTCCGTGGGTGAACACTGAAGCTTTCTTT. Its protein is CSAKPPWVNTEAFF.

The chain carries TRBV19 and TRBJ2-1; D call uncertain. The CDR3 sequence is 12 residues long. In germline, CDR1 is LNHDA, CDR2 SQIVND (reference sequence). V lost 2 bases, J lost 5 bases, and 4 bases lay in between. The CDR3 DNA reads TGTGCCAGTAGTATAACCGACAATGAGCAGTTCTTC. It encodes CASSITDNEQFF. The whole variable domain, remainder taken from reference TRBV19 and TRBJ2-1, is DGGITQSPKYLFRKEGQNVTLSCEQNLNHDAMYWYRQDPGQGLRLIYYSQIVNDFQKGDIAEGYSVSREKKESFPLTVTSAQKNPTAFYLCASSITDNEQFFGPGTRLTVL.

The rearrangement uses TRBV7-6 and TRBJ2-7, with 8 bases aligning to TRBD1. J was trimmed by 2 bases and V by 3 bases; bases with no gene match: 6. This CDR3 contains 15 residues. CDR1 is SGHVS, CDR2 FNYEAQ, per germline. The CDR3 nucleotides are TGTGCCAGCAGCTTCGGACAGGGTAGGACCTACGAGCAGTACTTC. As protein: CASSFGQGRTYEQYF. Full variable domain (rest looked up from reference TRBV7-6 and TRBJ2-7): GAGVSQSPRYKVTKRGQDVALRCDPISGHVSLYWYRQALGQGPEFLTYFNYEAQQDKSGLPNDRFSAERPEGSISTLTIQRTEQRDSAMYRCASSFGQGRTYEQYFGPGTRLTVT.

As concerns this clonotype: A read error is possible here, since a much larger clone lies one base away. The V and J genes are TRBV5-6 and TRBJ2-3; TRBD2 matches at 10 bases. The CDR3 is 16 amino acids. Germline lookup yields CDR1 SGHDT and CDR2 YYEEEE. CDR3 in amino acids: CASSLVRTSGTDTPYF. The CDR3 nucleotides are TGTGCCAGCAGCTTGGTTCGGACTAGCGGCACAGATACGCCGTATTTT.

As concerns this clonotype: This may stem from a read error, because a much larger clone lies one nucleotide away. The chain has TRBV11-2 and TRBJ2-5, with D possibly being TRBD2 (5 bases). The CDR3 totals 16 residues. The V gene's germline CDR1 is SGHAT and CDR2 FQNNGV. CDR3 sequence (DNA): TGTTCCAGCAGCTTCCTACGGTCGGGGTACCAAGAGACCCAGTACTTC. Translation gives CSSSFLRSGYQETQYF.

This clonotype came up many times. The V and J genes are TRBV7-2 and TRBJ1-3; D gene ambiguous. Trimming pared 5 bases from V and 4 bases from J, leaving 9 bases between. The CDR3 has 13 amino acids. CDR1 is SGHTA and CDR2 is FQGNSA in the germline V gene. The CDR3 protein is CASSAGLGNTIYF. CDR3 nucleotide sequence: TGTGCCAGCAGCGCGGGATTGGGAAACACCATATATTTT.

This clonotype has only a few counts. The chain combines TRBV6-2 or TRBV6-3 with TRBJ2-2; D ambiguous. The germline gives CDR1 MNHEY, CDR2 SVGEGT. This CDR3 has 16 residues. V lost 7 bases and J lost 4, with 19 bases in between. The CDR3 is CASTQFVTEVTGELFF. The CDR3 region has the DNA TGTGCCAGCACCCAATTCGTCACAGAGGTCACCGGGGAGCTGTTTTTT.

The chain couples TRBV2 to TRBJ1-2; the D gene is possibly TRBD1 (5 bases). The germline V gene encodes CDR1 SNHLY and CDR2 FYNNEI. This CDR3 has 14 residues. V was clipped by 6 bases and J by 3 bases, with 14 bases between them. The CDR3, as DNA: TGTGCCAGCAGGGACTCGGGGCAGCACTATGGCTACACCTTC. Its translation: CASRDSGQHYGYTF.

This clonotype was seen only a few times. The J gene is TRBJ1-4, the V gene TRBV11-2, with 9 bases that match TRBD1. The CDR3 has 21 amino acids. Germline loops: CDR1 SGHAT, CDR2 FQNNGV. Trimming at V came to 3 bases and at J to 5 bases, leaving 22 bases not matched to a gene. CDR3 amino acids: CASSFWDRVGFGQGRNEKLFF. In DNA form, the CDR3 reads TGTGCCAGCAGCTTCTGGGACAGGGTCGGATTTGGACAGGGGCGAAATGAAAAACTGTTTTTT.

The CDR3 loop is CASSQQGGPYNEQFF. For the CDR3, the DNA is TGTGCCAGCAGCCAACAGGGGGGTCCCTACAATGAGCAGTTCTTC. The genes are TRBV7-2 and TRBJ2-1, with 8 bases matching TRBD1. J lost 2 bases, V lost 5 bases, and 5 bases had no gene match. CDR1 and CDR2 from the germline V gene are SGHTA and FQGNSA. This CDR3 is 15 amino acids long.

This clonotype was observed a few times. This chain uses TRBV11-2 with TRBJ2-1; 7 bases map to TRBD2. The J segment lost 8 bases and the V segment lost 5 bases, leaving 15 bases of the junction unmatched. The V gene's germline CDR1 is SGHAT and CDR2 FQNNGV. This CDR3 is built from 16 residues. Here the CDR3 reads CASSTPSGGLLHEQFF. CDR3 nucleotides: TGTGCCAGCAGCACCCCCTCGGGGGGACTACTACATGAGCAGTTCTTC.

Details on this clonotype: A single base separates this from a much larger clone, so it may be a read error. CDR3 sequence: CGSGNGPTGYTF. The CDR3 DNA sequence: TGTGGCAGCGGGAACGGCCCTACGGGCTACACCTTC. J is TRBJ1-2 and V is TRBV7-2, with unresolved D. The CDR3 extends over 12 amino acids. Germline values: CDR1 SGHTA, CDR2 FQGNSA.